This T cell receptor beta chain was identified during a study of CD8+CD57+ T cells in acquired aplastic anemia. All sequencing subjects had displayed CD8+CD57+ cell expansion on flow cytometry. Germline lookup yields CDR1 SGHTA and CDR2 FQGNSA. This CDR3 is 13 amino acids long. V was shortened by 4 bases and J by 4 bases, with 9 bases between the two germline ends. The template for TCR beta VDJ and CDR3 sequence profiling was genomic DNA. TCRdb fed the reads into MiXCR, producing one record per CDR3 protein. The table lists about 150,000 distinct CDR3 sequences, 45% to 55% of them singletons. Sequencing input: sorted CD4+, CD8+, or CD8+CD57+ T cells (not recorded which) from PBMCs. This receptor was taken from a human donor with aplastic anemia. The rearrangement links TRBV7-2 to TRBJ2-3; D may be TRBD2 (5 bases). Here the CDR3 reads CASSSLGSDTQYF. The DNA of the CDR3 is TGTGCCAGCAGCTCACTAGGGTCAGATACGCAGTATTTT.